This T cell receptor beta chain was recovered during a study of blood T cell repertoires in COVID-19. About the study: Samples came from the United States, Italy and Spain, spanning acute and convalescent COVID-19. T cells, B-cell-depleted T cells, or PBMCs supplied cDNA or gDNA.

Per the original data handling: By means of reference gene primer amplification, nucleated cell counts were estimated. Here immunoSEQ multiplex PCR was the method, and the copy in TCRdb shows in-frame clones only, minus some. From that table come the V and J calls and clone size; the DNA was used to work out D and trimming. The sample lists more than 140,000 clones; about 80% were seen once. The length of the CDR3 is 14 residues. The V and J ends lost 1 base and 1 base respectively, with 8 bases between them. CDR1 is SGDLS and CDR2 is YYNGEE in the germline V gene. The clonotype originates from a human donor in a cohort sampled during active COVID-19. The sequencing sample was made of peripheral blood. The chain carries TRBV9 and TRBJ1-1, with D maybe TRBD1 (5 bases). This CDR3 is CASSVQGENTEAFF. CDR3 nucleotides: TGTGCCAGCAGCGTACAGGGCGAGAACACTGAAGCTTTCTTT.